These T cell receptor beta chains were read from a single sample in a study of cytomegalovirus exposure and HLA in healthy donors. The table came from immunoSEQ multiplex PCR; TCRdb's copy has only in-frame clones and leaves some out. The sample includes 130,000 or so clones, about 85% seen only once; the top ten take approximately 2.3%. The sequenced material came from PBMCs. All receptors come from a woman aged 25 to 39 in good health and CMV-seronegative. Both conserved end residues are part of each CDR3. The D gene is left open where the match is weak. Clone size, where shown, is once, few, many, or a class for clones that have expanded.

v_call	clone_size	d_call	j_call	cdr3_aa	cdr3_nt
TRBV6-5	.	.	TRBJ1-6	CASSYVGAANSPLHF	TGTGCCAGCAGTTACGTAGGGGCCGCGAATTCACCCCTCCACTTT
TRBV7-9	.	.	TRBJ1-2	CASSFQGSYGYTF	TGTGCCAGCAGCTTTCAGGGGAGCTATGGCTACACCTTC
TRBV30	.	.	TRBJ2-7	CAWRRGMTYEQYF	TGTGCCTGGAGGCGAGGGATGACCTACGAGCAGTACTTC
TRBV15	.	.	TRBJ2-3	CATSRELVGDTQYF	TGTGCCACCAGCAGAGAGCTAGTTGGAGATACGCAGTATTTT
TRBV30	.	.	TRBJ1-6	CAWTQPGEKDSPLHF	TGTGCCTGGACTCAGCCAGGGGAAAAGGATTCACCCCTCCACTTT
TRBV7-9	.	TRBD1	TRBJ2-7	CASRLDRGSDEQYF	TGTGCCAGCAGATTAGACAGGGGGTCGGACGAGCAGTACTTC
TRBV18	.	TRBD2	TRBJ2-1	CASSPLSTGTNLDSEQFF	TGTGCCAGCTCACCACTCTCCACCGGGACTAATCTAGATAGTGAGCAGTTCTTC
TRBV4-1	once	.	TRBJ1-2	CASSPPAEGDLRRGYTF	TGCGCCAGCAGCCCCCCGGCAGAGGGTGATCTTCGTAGGGGCTACACCTTC
TRBV13	.	TRBD2	TRBJ2-7	CASSFGRGDYEQYF	TGTGCCAGCAGCTTTGGGCGGGGGGACTACGAGCAGTACTTC
TRBV5-6	.	TRBD2	TRBJ2-5	CASSLPLAGGGETQYF	TGTGCCAGCAGCTTGCCCCTAGCGGGGGGCGGGGAGACCCAGTACTTC
TRBV5-1	.	.	TRBJ2-2	CASSLETVSTGELFF	TGCGCCAGCAGCTTGGAGACAGTCTCTACCGGGGAGCTGTTTTTT
TRBV7-6	.	TRBD1	TRBJ2-1	CASSFRSIGTGLYNEQFF	TGTGCCAGCAGCTTTCGGTCTATTGGGACAGGACTCTACAATGAGCAGTTCTTC
TRBV6-5	.	TRBD1	TRBJ1-6	CASSYEPGQSNSPLHF	TGTGCCAGCAGTTACGAGCCGGGACAGTCTAATTCACCCCTCCACTTT
TRBV6-5	.	.	TRBJ2-5	CASSYIETQYF	TGTGCCAGCAGTTATATAGAGACCCAGTACTTC
TRBV7-8	.	TRBD2	TRBJ2-1	CASSSIAGGSRGEQFF	TGTGCCAGCAGCTCGATAGCGGGGGGGTCGAGGGGTGAGCAGTTCTTC
TRBV19	.	.	TRBJ1-6	CASSIVAVDSPLHF	TGTGCCAGTAGTATAGTGGCAGTCGATTCACCCCTCCACTTT
TRBV4-1	.	TRBD1	TRBJ2-7	CASSNAGQGVYEQYF	TGCGCCAGCAGCAATGCGGGACAGGGAGTTTATGAGCAGTACTTC
TRBV29-1	.	TRBD2	TRBJ2-1	CSVEDAASGANSYNEQFF	TGCAGCGTTGAAGATGCCGCTAGCGGGGCCAACTCCTACAATGAGCAGTTCTTC
TRBV25-1	.	.	TRBJ2-7	CASSEWALPEQYF	TGTGCCAGCAGTGAATGGGCTCTTCCCGAGCAGTACTTC
TRBV5-1	.	TRBD1	TRBJ2-7	CASSPPGTGSYEQYF	TGCGCCAGCAGCCCGCCGGGGACAGGGTCCTACGAGCAGTACTTC
TRBV7-2	.	.	TRBJ1-3	CASRRKGTSGNTIYF	TGTGCCAGCCGCAGGAAAGGCACCTCTGGAAACACCATATATTTT
TRBV7-8	few	.	TRBJ1-6	CASSKLQGLRSPLHF	TGTGCCAGCAGCAAGCTACAGGGTCTCCGTTCACCCCTCCACTTT
TRBV9	.	.	TRBJ2-1	CASSLGLRGNEQFF	TGTGCCAGCAGCCTCGGGCTAAGGGGAAATGAGCAGTTCTTC
TRBV28	.	TRBD1	TRBJ1-2	CASRKQGASYGYTF	TGTGCCAGCAGGAAACAGGGGGCGTCCTATGGCTACACCTTC
TRBV14	.	.	TRBJ1-1	CASSQAGDWSTEAFF	TGTGCCAGCAGCCAGGCGGGGGATTGGAGCACTGAAGCTTTCTTT
TRBV5-1	.	TRBD1	TRBJ1-2	CASSLGPSQGLLYGYTF	TGCGCCAGCAGCTTGGGCCCTTCACAGGGGCTTCTCTATGGCTACACCTTC
TRBV18	once	TRBD1	TRBJ2-6	CASSPRPPGQGASGANVLTF	TGTGCCAGCTCACCAAGGCCCCCGGGACAGGGCGCCTCTGGGGCCAACGTCCTGACTTTC
TRBV18	.	.	TRBJ1-1	CASSKGRDTEAFF	TGTGCCAGCTCGAAAGGGAGGGACACTGAAGCTTTCTTT
TRBV5-1	.	TRBD1	TRBJ1-1	CASSYPRQGDTEAFF	TGCGCCAGCAGCTACCCTCGGCAGGGGGACACTGAAGCTTTCTTT
TRBV5-1	.	.	TRBJ1-1	CASSVRVTAEAFF	TGCGCCAGCAGCGTCAGGGTGACCGCTGAAGCTTTCTTT
TRBV25-1	.	.	TRBJ2-7	CASSPSSLGSYEQYF	TGTGCCAGCAGTCCCAGCTCACTCGGGTCCTACGAGCAGTACTTC
TRBV5-6	few	TRBD1	TRBJ1-1	CASSFFRDRGWKTEAFF	TGTGCCAGCAGCTTTTTTCGGGACAGGGGATGGAAAACTGAAGCTTTCTTT
TRBV11-3	.	.	TRBJ1-1	CASSLGGLNTEAFF	TGTGCCAGCAGCTTAGGAGGGCTGAACACTGAAGCTTTCTTT
TRBV28	once	.	TRBJ2-7	CASSLPVAGLYEQYF	TGTGCCAGCAGTTTGCCCGTCGCAGGGCTCTACGAGCAGTACTTC
TRBV29-1	.	.	TRBJ2-6	CSVEAWGLGANVLTF	TGCAGCGTTGAAGCCTGGGGGCTTGGGGCCAACGTCCTGACTTTC
TRBV18	.	TRBD1	TRBJ2-7	CASSPGTAYEQYF	TGTGCCAGCTCGCCCGGGACAGCCTACGAGCAGTACTTC
TRBV6-6	few	TRBD1	TRBJ2-7	CASSHGQGYTYEQYF	TGTGCCAGCAGCCACGGACAGGGCTACACCTACGAGCAGTACTTC
TRBV4-3	once	TRBD1	TRBJ1-2	CASSLSGQGNYGYTF	TGCGCCAGCAGCCTGTCGGGACAGGGGAACTATGGCTACACCTTC
TRBV5-4	.	TRBD1	TRBJ1-2	CASSWEGTGFGYTF	TGTGCCAGCAGCTGGGAGGGGACAGGGTTCGGCTACACCTTC
TRBV10-3	.	TRBD1	TRBJ2-7	CAIGTAYEQYF	TGTGCCATAGGGACAGCCTACGAGCAGTACTTC
TRBV11-3	.	.	TRBJ1-3	CASSLGPVQGNTIYF	TGTGCCAGCAGCTTAGGTCCTGTCCAGGGAAACACCATATATTTT
TRBV9	few	TRBD2	TRBJ2-2	CASSVRGGITGELFF	TGTGCCAGCAGCGTACGCGGGGGGATCACCGGGGAGCTGTTTTTT
TRBV6-6	.	TRBD1	TRBJ1-2	CASSLLGDRENYGYTF	TGTGCCAGCAGCCTTCTTGGGGACAGGGAGAACTATGGCTACACCTTC